This T cell receptor (beta chain) is drawn from a study of T cell changes during pregnancy in multiple sclerosis. V shed 2 bases and J shed 6 bases, with 10 bases lying between them. CDR1 SEHNR and CDR2 FQNEAQ come from the germline V gene (reference sequence). This CDR3 is built from 14 residues. The table came from immunoSEQ multiplex PCR; TCRdb's copy has only in-frame clones and leaves some out. In the table there are approximately 60,000 clones, around 94% of which are singletons. The chain is built from TRBV7-9 and TRBJ2-2; D unclear. This receptor was taken from a female donor with multiple sclerosis, enrolled in a pregnancy study. This material consisted of CD8+ T cells from peripheral blood mononuclear cells, taken in the third trimester of pregnancy. The CDR3, as DNA: TGTGCCAGCAGCTTATTTCTAGTTGCCGGGGAGCTGTTTTTT. Translating gives CASSLFLVAGELFF.